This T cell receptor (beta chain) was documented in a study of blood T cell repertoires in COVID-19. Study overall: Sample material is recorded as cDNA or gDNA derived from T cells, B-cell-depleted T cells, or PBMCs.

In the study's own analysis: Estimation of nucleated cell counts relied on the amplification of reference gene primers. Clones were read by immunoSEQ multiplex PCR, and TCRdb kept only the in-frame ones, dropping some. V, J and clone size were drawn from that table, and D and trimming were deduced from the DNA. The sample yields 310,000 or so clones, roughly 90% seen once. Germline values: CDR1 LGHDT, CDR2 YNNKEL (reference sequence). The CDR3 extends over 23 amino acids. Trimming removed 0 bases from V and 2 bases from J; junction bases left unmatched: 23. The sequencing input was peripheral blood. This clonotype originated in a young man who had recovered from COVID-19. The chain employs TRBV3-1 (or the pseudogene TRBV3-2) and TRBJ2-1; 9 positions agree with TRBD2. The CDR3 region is CASSQESQWVAGVGGSAYNEQFF. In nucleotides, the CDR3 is TGTGCCAGCAGCCAAGAGTCCCAGTGGGTAGCGGGAGTGGGGGGATCAGCCTACAATGAGCAGTTCTTC.